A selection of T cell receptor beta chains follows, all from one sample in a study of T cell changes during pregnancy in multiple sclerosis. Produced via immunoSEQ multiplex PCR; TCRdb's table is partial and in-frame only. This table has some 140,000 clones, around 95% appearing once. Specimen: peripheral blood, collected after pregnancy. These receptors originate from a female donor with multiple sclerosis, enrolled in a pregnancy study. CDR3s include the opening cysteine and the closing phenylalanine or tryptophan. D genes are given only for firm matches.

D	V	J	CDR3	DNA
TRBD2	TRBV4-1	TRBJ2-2	CASSLRAGVVTGELFF	TGCGCCAGCAGCCTTCGGGCGGGAGTGGTCACCGGGGAGCTGTTTTTT
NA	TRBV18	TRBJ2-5	CASSPEALARIQETQYF	TGTGCCAGCTCACCAGAGGCACTAGCCCGTATACAAGAGACCCAGTACTTC
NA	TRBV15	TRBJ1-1	CATSPSKGVLNTEAFF	TGTGCCACCAGCCCCTCTAAGGGGGTGTTGAACACTGAAGCTTTCTTT
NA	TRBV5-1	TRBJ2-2	CASSQGFGELFF	TGCGCCAGCAGCCAGGGGTTCGGGGAGCTGTTTTTT
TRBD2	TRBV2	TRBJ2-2	CASSFRGRNTGELFF	TGTGCCAGCAGCTTCCGCGGGAGGAACACCGGGGAGCTGTTTTTT
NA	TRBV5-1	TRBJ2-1	CASSWGGGEPHNEQFF	TGCGCCAGCAGCTGGGGCGGTGGAGAACCCCACAATGAGCAGTTCTTC
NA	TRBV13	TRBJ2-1	CASSSEGNEQFF	TGTGCCAGCAGCTCAGAGGGCAATGAGCAGTTCTTC
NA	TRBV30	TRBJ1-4	CAWSVPELKANEKLFF	TGTGCCTGGAGTGTACCGGAGCTGAAAGCTAATGAAAAACTGTTTTTT
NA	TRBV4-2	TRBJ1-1	CASSQDAGSNTEAFF	TGTGCCAGCAGCCAAGATGCCGGGTCGAACACTGAAGCTTTCTTT
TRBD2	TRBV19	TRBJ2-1	CASSIDPRTSGRIEQFF	TGTGCCAGTAGTATAGATCCCCGGACTAGCGGGAGGATTGAGCAGTTCTTC
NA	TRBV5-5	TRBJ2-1	CASSPPLLASSYNEQFF	TGTGCCAGCAGCCCTCCACTTCTAGCGAGCTCCTACAATGAGCAGTTCTTC
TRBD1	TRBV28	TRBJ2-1	CASSLRVGTGVNEQFF	TGTGCCAGCAGTCTAAGGGTGGGGACAGGGGTCAATGAGCAGTTCTTC
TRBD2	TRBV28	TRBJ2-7	CASAGGRYEQYF	TGTGCCAGCGCGGGAGGCAGATACGAGCAGTACTTC
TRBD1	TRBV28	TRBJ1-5	CASSLFFGQGYSNQPQHF	TGTGCCAGCAGTTTGTTTTTTGGACAGGGGTATAGCAATCAGCCCCAGCATTTT
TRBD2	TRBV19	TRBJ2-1	CASSILAATYNEQFF	TGTGCCAGTAGTATACTAGCGGCGACCTACAATGAGCAGTTCTTC
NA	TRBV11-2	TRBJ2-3	CASSLDLAVRQDTQYF	TGTGCCAGCAGCTTAGATTTAGCGGTCCGCCAAGATACGCAGTATTTT